The text below deals with one T cell receptor beta chain. The antigen it binds to is not known. Qualities for individual bases were not recorded, and no much larger clone is one base off. The sample belongs to a study of shared clonotypes between healthy human individuals (dated by TCRdb to about 2020). Background for the entire study: Three men and two women, aged 18 to 49 years, made up the cohort. To increase sequencing depth and limit assay-specific biases, different laboratories used diverse techniques to prepare libraries and sequence TCR repertoires. Per donor, leukapheresis produced somewhere between about 0.94 and 8.9 billion PBMCs. Per donor, three plates each were used for CD4 naive and CD4 memory, two for CD8 naive, and one for CD8 memory. To estimate repertoire size and how much clonotypes are shared between individuals, the study performed deep sequencing of blood TCR repertoires from five healthy adults. Study-wide findings and limitations: Compared with non-shared clonotypes, the clonotypes found in all four sorted-subset donors had higher generation probabilities. The genetic and exposure-history diversity represented was limited by the small number of donors. Larger estimated clonotype richness was generally found for naive subsets than for memory subsets. Even with the large sequencing depth, rarefaction of the sorted-subset datasets indicated that sequencing was incomplete. Based on pairwise subsampling, the degree of clonotype sharing among donors was expected to be affected by sequencing depth. Across a handful of donors, about 4.5% of naive CD4, over 3% of naive CD8, under 2.5% of memory CD4, and 0.4% to 0.45% of memory CD8 clonotypes were shared. Sampling was restricted to blood, and TCR repertoires in tissues likely differ from the TCR repertoires found in blood.

TCR CDR3 regions were amplified from genomic DNA by multiplex PCR using the deep immunoSEQ assay. For each cell subset, the extracted genomic DNA was distributed evenly across all wells of several immunoSEQ 96-well plates, and each plate served as one replicate. Each replicate PCR for sorted subsets received roughly 0.2 ug genomic DNA, equal to about 30,000 T cell genomes. Purified libraries were quantified with a Qubit 3.0 fluorometer, sized on a Bioanalyzer 2100, and re-quantified with the KAPA Library Quantification kit. Each immunoSEQ 96-well plate was sequenced on its own single-read 150-cycle Illumina NextSeq 550 flow cell. On the authors' methods: Because only junctional sequences without quality scores were contained in the immunoSEQ output, filtering matching that applied to full-length reads could not be performed. Sequences were annotated with PyIR, a Python wrapper for IgBLAST v1.9, and V/J genes and CDR3 were assigned using IMGT germline references. Reads with weak V/J assignments (E-value above 1e-6), missing CDR3, stop codons, out-of-frame junctions, or ambiguous translated residues were removed. A V3J clonotype was defined by an identical inferred V gene, J gene, and CDR3 amino acid sequence. Percentage overlap between repertoires was computed as shared unique clonotypes divided by the size of the smaller repertoire. Three approaches were used to assess repertoire richness: RTK rarefaction, the Chao1 estimator, and Recon v2.1 estimates of unobserved clonotypes. For all TCRbeta clonotypes obtained by the gDNA method from a few donors, generation probabilities were computed with OLGA. Not all clones reach the TCRdb copy of this immuneACCESS table, which keeps in-frame sequences only. Checked studies attribute under half of the gap to unresolved V genes and leave the rest unexplained. The V and J calls and clone size come from that table; D and trimming were worked out from the DNA. The sample has 780,000 or so clones on record, roughly 72% of them singletons. Clones ranked in the top ten supply approximately 2% of the sample.

Donors were healthy HIV-negative adults with no recently reported acute infections or vaccinations. Only Caucasian adults living in Nashville, Tennessee, USA were represented among the donors. Magnetic negative selection was used to enrich CD4+ T cells, after which naive cells were positively selected on CD45RA and the negative fraction became the memory subset. After blood collection by leukapheresis, PBMCs were isolated using Ficoll-Histopaque density gradient centrifugation and then cryopreserved in the vapor phase of liquid nitrogen. Analytical flow cytometry was used to check the purity and quantity of every magnetically sorted T cell population. Genomic DNA was isolated from every sorted fraction and measured by UV absorbance on a Nanodrop 2000c. The germline V gene encodes CDR1 MDHEN and CDR2 SYDVKM. Trimming at the junction amounts to 6 bases on V and 5 bases on J, and the germline ends lie 10 bases apart. The cysteine opens and the phenylalanine closes a CDR3 of 12 amino acids. Only the CDR3 DNA stays, 36 bases, in frame from base 1.

The source of this sequence is a woman aged 25-40 years in good health. Sequencing was done on a sample of memory CD4+ T cells sorted from blood. Explained via the paper, the cell subset or site label denotes: CD45RA-negative fraction. This chain is built from TRBV28 and TRBJ1-1, with the D gene not confidently named. The bases are TGTGCCAGCAGGCCTTGGGGAACTGAAGCTTTCTTT. Protein translation: CASRPWGTEAFF. Beyond the CDR3, the reference TRBV28 and TRBJ1-1 genes provide the residues; the full variable domain reads: DVKVTQSSRYLVKRTGEKVFLECVQDMDHENMFWYRQDPGLGLRLIYFSYDVKMKEKGDIPEGYSVSREKKERFSLILESASTNQTSMYLCASRPWGTEAFFGQGTRLTVV.